The text below deals with one T cell receptor beta chain. The method was immunoSEQ multiplex PCR; TCRdb's version includes in-frame clones alone and lacks a portion of them. The data show about 39,000 clones, roughly 90% seen once. Patients presented with locally advanced or metastatic urothelial carcinoma. The CDR3 is 13 residues long. Germline CDR1 reads LNHDA; CDR2 reads SQIVND (reference sequence). V trimming: 9 bases; J trimming: 5 bases; junction bases outside the gene matches: 6. The data were obtained in a study of PD-L1 blockade in urothelial cancer. The wider study: Administration of atezolizumab to patients began in about 2014, at 1,200 mg intravenously every 3 weeks.

The receptor was derived from a man aged 60 to 69 with urothelial cancer. The specimen comprised PBMCs, sampled around atezolizumab (anti-PD-L1) treatment. J is TRBJ2-1 and V is TRBV19, with 8 bases identical to TRBD2. CDR3 in amino acids: CASVAGTHNEQFF. The DNA of the CDR3 is TGTGCCAGCGTAGCGGGGACACACAATGAGCAGTTCTTC.